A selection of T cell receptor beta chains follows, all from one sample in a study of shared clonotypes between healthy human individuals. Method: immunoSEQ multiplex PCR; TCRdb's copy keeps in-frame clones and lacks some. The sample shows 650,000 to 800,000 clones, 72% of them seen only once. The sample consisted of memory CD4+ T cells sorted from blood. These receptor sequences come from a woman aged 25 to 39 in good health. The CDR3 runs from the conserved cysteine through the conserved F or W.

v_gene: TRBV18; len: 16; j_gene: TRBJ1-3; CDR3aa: CASSPPYRDGGNTIYF
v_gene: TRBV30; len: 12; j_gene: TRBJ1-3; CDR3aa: CAWSVVLNTIYF
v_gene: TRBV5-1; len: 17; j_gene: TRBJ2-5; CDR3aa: CASTRLAGDRSAETQYF
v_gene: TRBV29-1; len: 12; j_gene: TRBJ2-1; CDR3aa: CSVESDHNEQFF
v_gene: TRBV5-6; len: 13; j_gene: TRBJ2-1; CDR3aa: CASSLVGYNEQFF
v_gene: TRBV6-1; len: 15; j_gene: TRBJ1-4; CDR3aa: CASSAGFLAGEKLFF
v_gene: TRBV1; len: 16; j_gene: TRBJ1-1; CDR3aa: CTSSQDHKRTNTEAFF
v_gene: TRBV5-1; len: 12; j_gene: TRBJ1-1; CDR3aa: CASSLQNTEAFF
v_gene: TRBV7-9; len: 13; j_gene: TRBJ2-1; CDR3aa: CASSWDSMDEQFF
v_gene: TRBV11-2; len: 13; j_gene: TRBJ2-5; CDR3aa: CASSLDRGQTQYF
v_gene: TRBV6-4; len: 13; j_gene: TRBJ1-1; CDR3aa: CASARVMNTEAFF
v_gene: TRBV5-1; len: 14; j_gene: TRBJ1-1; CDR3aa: CASSSGTGYTEAFF
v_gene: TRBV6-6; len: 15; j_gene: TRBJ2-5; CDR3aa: CASSTGLAGVETQYF
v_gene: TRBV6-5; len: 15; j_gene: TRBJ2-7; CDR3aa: CASSYEGIHLYEQYF
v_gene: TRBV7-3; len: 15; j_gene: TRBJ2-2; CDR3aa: CASSPYLAAAGELFF
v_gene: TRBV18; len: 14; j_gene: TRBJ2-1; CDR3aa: CASSPRSEIDEQFF
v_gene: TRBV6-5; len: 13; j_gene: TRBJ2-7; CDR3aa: CASSYSESYEQYF
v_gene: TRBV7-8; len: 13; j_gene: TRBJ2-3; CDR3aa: CASSPGTTDTQYF
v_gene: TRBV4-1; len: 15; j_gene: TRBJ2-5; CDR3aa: CASSRLLLAGETQYF
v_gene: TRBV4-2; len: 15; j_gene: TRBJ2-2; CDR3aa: CASSLAGRDTGELFF
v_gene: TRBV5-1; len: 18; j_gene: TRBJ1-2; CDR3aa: CASSLARSSRDLNYGYTF
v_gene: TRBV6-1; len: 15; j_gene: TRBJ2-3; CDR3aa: CASSAGGGGTDTQYF
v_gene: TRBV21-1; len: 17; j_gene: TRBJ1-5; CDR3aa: CAAGGWDRPYSNQPQHF
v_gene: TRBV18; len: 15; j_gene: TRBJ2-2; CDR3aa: CASSPRQGNTGELFF
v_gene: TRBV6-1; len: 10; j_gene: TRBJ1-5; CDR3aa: CATQVQPQHF
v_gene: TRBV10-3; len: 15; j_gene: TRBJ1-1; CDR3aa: CAISAHREGGTEAFF
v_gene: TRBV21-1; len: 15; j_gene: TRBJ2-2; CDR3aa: CASSKPGVDTGELFF
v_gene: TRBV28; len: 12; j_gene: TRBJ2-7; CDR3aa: CASSYRSYEQYF
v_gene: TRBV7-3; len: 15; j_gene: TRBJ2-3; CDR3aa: CASSLTSGSTDTQYF
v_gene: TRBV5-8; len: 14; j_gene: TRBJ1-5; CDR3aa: CASSFLHSNQPQHF
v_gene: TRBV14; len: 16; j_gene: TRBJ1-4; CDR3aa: CASSPITGRPREKLFF